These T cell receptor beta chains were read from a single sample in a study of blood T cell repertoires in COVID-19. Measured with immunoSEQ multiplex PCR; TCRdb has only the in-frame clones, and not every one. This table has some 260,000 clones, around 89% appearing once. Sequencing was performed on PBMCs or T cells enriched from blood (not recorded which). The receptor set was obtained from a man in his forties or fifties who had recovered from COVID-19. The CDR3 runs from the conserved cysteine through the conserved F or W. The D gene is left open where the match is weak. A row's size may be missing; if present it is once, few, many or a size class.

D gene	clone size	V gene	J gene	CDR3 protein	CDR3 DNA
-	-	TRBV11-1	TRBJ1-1	CASSSLWGPNTEAFF	TGTGCCAGCAGCTCCCTATGGGGGCCGAACACTGAAGCTTTCTTT
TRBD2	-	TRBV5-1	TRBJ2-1	CASSSGTSGGLNEQFF	TGCGCCAGCAGCTCCGGGACTAGCGGGGGGTTGAATGAGCAGTTCTTC
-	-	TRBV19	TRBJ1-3	CASSIGGDERGNTIYF	TGTGCCAGTAGTATTGGAGGTGATGAGAGAGGAAACACCATATATTTT
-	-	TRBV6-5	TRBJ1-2	CASSQAAGTPGGYTF	TGTGCCAGCAGCCAAGCGGCCGGAACTCCCGGTGGCTACACCTTC
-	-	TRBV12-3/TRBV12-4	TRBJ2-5	CASSPRVETQYF	TGTGCCAGCAGTCCCAGGGTAGAGACCCAGTACTTC
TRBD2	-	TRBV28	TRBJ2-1	CASSPGTRLRHYNEQFF	TGTGCCAGCAGCCCCGGGACTAGACTCCGTCACTACAATGAGCAGTTCTTC
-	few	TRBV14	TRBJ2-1	CASSQAVWPYNEQFF	TGTGCCAGCAGCCAAGCTGTATGGCCCTACAATGAGCAGTTCTTC
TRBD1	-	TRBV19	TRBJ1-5	CASIEVGGFAQPQHF	TGTGCCAGTATTGAGGTAGGGGGCTTCGCTCAGCCCCAGCATTTT
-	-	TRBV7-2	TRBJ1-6	CASSFFDRVDSPLHF	TGTGCCAGCAGCTTCTTCGACCGGGTGGATTCACCCCTCCACTTT
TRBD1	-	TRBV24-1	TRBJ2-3	CATSDTGTGRDTQYF	TGTGCCACCAGTGACACCGGGACAGGGAGAGATACGCAGTATTTT
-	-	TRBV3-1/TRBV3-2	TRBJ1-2	CASSQAKHGYTF	TGTGCCAGCAGCCAAGCTAAACATGGCTACACCTTC
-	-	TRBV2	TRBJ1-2	CASRPTTANYGYTF	TGTGCCAGCAGGCCGACAACCGCTAACTATGGCTACACCTTC
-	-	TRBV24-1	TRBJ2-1	CATSDELGSSTSSYNEQFF	TGTGCCACCAGTGACGAGTTGGGCTCGTCTACCAGCTCCTACAATGAGCAGTTCTTC
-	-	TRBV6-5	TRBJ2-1	CASSDSGRYYNEQFF	TGTGCCAGCAGTGACTCGGGCAGATATTACAATGAGCAGTTCTTC
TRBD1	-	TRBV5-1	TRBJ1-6	CASSQTGGPAAPLHF	TGCGCCAGCAGTCAGACAGGGGGCCCTGCGGCCCCCCTCCACTTT
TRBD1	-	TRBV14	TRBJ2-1	CASSPQGAVYNEQFF	TGTGCCAGCAGCCCACAGGGGGCGGTCTACAATGAGCAGTTCTTC
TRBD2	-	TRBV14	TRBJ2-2	CASSHLNVGLAGGRTGELFF	TGTGCCAGCAGCCATCTAAATGTGGGACTAGCGGGAGGTCGAACCGGGGAGCTGTTTTTT
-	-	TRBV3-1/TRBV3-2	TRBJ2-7	CASSLSSWEQYF	TGTGCCAGCAGCCTTAGTTCGTGGGAGCAGTACTTC
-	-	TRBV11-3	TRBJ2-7	CASNEAGDTYEQYF	TGTGCCAGCAACGAGGCGGGGGACACCTACGAGCAGTACTTC
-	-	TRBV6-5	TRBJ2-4	CASTDRRNIQYF	TGTGCCAGCACCGACAGGAGAAACATTCAGTACTTC
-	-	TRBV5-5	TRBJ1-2	CASTPKLDSYGYTF	TGTGCCAGCACCCCTAAACTTGATAGCTATGGCTACACCTTC
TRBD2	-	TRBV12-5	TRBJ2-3	CASGSSLAGGTDTQYF	TGTGCTAGTGGTTCCTCACTAGCGGGGGGCACAGATACGCAGTATTTT
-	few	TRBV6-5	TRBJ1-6	CASRTRDFSPLHF	TGTGCCAGCAGAACCCGAGACTTCTCACCCCTCCACTTT
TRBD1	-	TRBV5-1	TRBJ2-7	CASSPAGTGGQKQYF	TGCGCCAGCAGCCCGGCAGGGACAGGGGGCCAAAAGCAGTACTTC